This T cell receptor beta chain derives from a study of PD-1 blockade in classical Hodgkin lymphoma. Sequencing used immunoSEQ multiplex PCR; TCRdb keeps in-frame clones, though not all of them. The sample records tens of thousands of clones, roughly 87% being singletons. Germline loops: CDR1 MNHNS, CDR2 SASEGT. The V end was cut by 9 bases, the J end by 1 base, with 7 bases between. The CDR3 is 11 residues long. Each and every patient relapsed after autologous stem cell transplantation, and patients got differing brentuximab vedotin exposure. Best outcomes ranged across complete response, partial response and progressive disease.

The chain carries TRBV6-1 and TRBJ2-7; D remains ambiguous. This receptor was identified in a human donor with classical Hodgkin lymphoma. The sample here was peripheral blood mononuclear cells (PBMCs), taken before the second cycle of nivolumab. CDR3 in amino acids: CASPSSYEQYF. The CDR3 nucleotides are TGTGCCAGTCCAAGTTCCTACGAGCAGTACTTC.